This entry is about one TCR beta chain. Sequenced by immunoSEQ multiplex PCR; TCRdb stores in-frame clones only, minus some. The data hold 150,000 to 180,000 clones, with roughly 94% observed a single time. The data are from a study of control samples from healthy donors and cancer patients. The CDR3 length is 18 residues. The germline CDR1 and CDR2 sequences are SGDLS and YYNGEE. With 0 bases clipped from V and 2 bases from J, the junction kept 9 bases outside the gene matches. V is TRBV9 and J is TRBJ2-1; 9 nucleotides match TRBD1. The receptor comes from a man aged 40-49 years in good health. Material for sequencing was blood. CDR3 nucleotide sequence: TGTGCCAGCAGCGTAGGAGGGACAGGGTTTCTTGCCTACAATGAGCAGTTCTTC. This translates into CASSVGGTGFLAYNEQFF.